A selection of T cell receptor beta chains follows, all from one sample in a study of CD4 T cells in relation to SARS-CoV-2 and coronaviruses. The table came from immunoSEQ multiplex PCR; TCRdb's copy has only in-frame clones and leaves some out. The repertoire has approximately 25,000 clones, more than 60% of them found once; the top ten carry 15% to 20%. For these receptors, no antigen is known. The specimen was CD4+ T cells from PBMCs, cultured in vitro. The receptors were sampled from a human donor in good health. Each CDR3 is given with its conserved first and last residue. The D gene is left open where the match is weak. Clone size is shown for a subset of rows, as once, few, many or a class of expanded clone.

V gene	clone size	D gene	J gene	CDR3 protein	CDR3 DNA
TRBV5-4	.	.	TRBJ2-3	CASSLLVQSTDTQYF	TGTGCCAGCAGCTTGTTAGTACAGAGCACAGATACGCAGTATTTT
TRBV20-1	.	.	TRBJ2-7	CSAVRVHEQYF	TGCAGTGCTGTCAGGGTTCACGAGCAGTACTTC
TRBV7-9	few	.	TRBJ2-3	CASSISGGGDTQYF	TGTGCCAGCAGTATTAGCGGAGGGGGGGATACGCAGTATTTT
TRBV5-5	.	TRBD2	TRBJ2-5	CASSLQLVAGVSQETQYF	TGTGCCAGCAGCTTGCAGCTTGTTGCGGGAGTGAGTCAAGAGACCCAGTACTTC
TRBV3-1/TRBV3-2	.	.	TRBJ1-6	CASSQASGWAPLHF	TGTGCCAGCAGCCAAGCGTCAGGGTGGGCACCCCTCCACTTT
TRBV10-3	.	.	TRBJ2-2	CATTGTTGELFF	TGTGCCACCACAGGGACCACCGGGGAGCTGTTTTTT
TRBV10-2	.	.	TRBJ2-2	CASSESHTGELFF	TGCGCCAGCAGTGAATCCCACACCGGGGAGCTGTTTTTT
TRBV3-1/TRBV3-2	few	.	TRBJ2-7	CASSHNGNYEQYF	TGTGCCAGCAGCCATAACGGAAATTACGAGCAGTACTTC
TRBV18	.	.	TRBJ2-7	CASSPQGLAYEQYF	TGTGCCAGCTCACCACAGGGACTCGCCTACGAGCAGTACTTC
TRBV24-1	.	.	TRBJ2-5	CATSDYTGETQYF	TGTGCCACCAGTGATTATACAGGGGAGACCCAGTACTTC
TRBV11-2	.	TRBD1	TRBJ2-7	CASSLVGTGSYEQYF	TGTGCCAGCAGCTTAGTAGGGACAGGGAGCTACGAGCAGTACTTC
TRBV5-1	.	.	TRBJ2-5	CASSLGLAETQYF	TGCGCCAGCAGCTTGGGCCTGGCGGAGACCCAGTACTTC
TRBV20-1	few	TRBD2	TRBJ2-7	CSASFVAGGVYEQYF	TGCAGTGCTAGTTTTGTCGCGGGAGGCGTCTACGAGCAGTACTTC
TRBV28	.	TRBD1	TRBJ1-1	CASSLSWGQQNTEAFF	TGTGCCAGCAGTTTATCTTGGGGACAGCAGAACACTGAAGCTTTCTTT
TRBV5-5	.	.	TRBJ1-1	CASSSSVGTEAFF	TGTGCCAGCAGTTCTTCCGTGGGAACTGAAGCTTTCTTT
TRBV15	.	TRBD1	TRBJ1-1	CATSRDRGGGRNTEAFF	TGTGCCACCAGCAGAGATCGAGGAGGGGGCAGGAACACTGAAGCTTTCTTT
TRBV2	once	.	TRBJ2-1	CASRTGVNNEQFF	TGTGCCAGCAGAACGGGAGTTAACAATGAGCAGTTCTTC
TRBV30	.	.	TRBJ1-5	CAWTGRANQPQHF	TGTGCCTGGACTGGCAGAGCCAATCAGCCCCAGCATTTT
TRBV5-4	.	.	TRBJ2-7	CASSLGHRVVDEQYF	TGTGCCAGCAGCTTGGGTCACAGGGTGGTCGACGAGCAGTACTTC
TRBV12-3/TRBV12-4	.	.	TRBJ1-5	CASSFGNQPQHF	TGTGCCAGCAGTTTCGGCAATCAGCCCCAGCATTTT
TRBV3-1/TRBV3-2	.	.	TRBJ2-2	CASSQVPQGLTGELFF	TGTGCCAGCAGCCAAGTCCCCCAGGGATTGACCGGGGAGCTGTTTTTT
TRBV7-9	.	.	TRBJ2-3	CASSLGNRGRDTQYF	TGTGCCAGCAGCTTAGGTAATCGTGGTAGGGATACGCAGTATTTT
TRBV5-1	.	.	TRBJ1-2	CASEQGGGDYGYTF	TGCGCCAGCGAACAGGGAGGGGGAGACTATGGCTACACCTTC
TRBV19	.	TRBD1	TRBJ2-1	CASSIDQGAGDLYNEQFF	TGTGCCAGTAGTATAGATCAGGGGGCAGGGGATCTCTACAATGAGCAGTTCTTC
TRBV28	.	.	TRBJ2-5	CASSLPGGGQETQYF	TGTGCCAGCAGTCTCCCCGGTGGGGGACAAGAGACTCAGTACTTC
TRBV19	.	.	TRBJ1-3	CASRGQNSGNTIYF	TGTGCCAGTAGAGGACAAAACTCTGGAAACACCATATATTTT
TRBV6-5	.	TRBD1	TRBJ2-4	CASSWGQATNIQYF	TGTGCCAGCAGTTGGGGACAGGCGACGAACATTCAGTACTTC
TRBV29-1	.	TRBD2	TRBJ2-5	CSVEEWTREGTQYF	TGCAGCGTTGAAGAATGGACTAGGGAAGGGACCCAGTACTTC
TRBV6-5	.	TRBD1	TRBJ1-1	CASSKQTGVGAEAFF	TGTGCCAGCAGTAAACAGACAGGGGTAGGGGCTGAAGCTTTCTTT
TRBV13	few	TRBD2	TRBJ2-7	CASSSPLGLAVAYEQYF	TGTGCCAGCAGCTCACCCCTTGGACTAGCGGTGGCCTACGAGCAGTACTTC
TRBV7-8	.	.	TRBJ2-7	CASSSPELQYF	TGTGCCAGCAGCTCACCGGAGTTGCAGTACTTC
TRBV6-4	once	.	TRBJ2-1	CASSDSISGSYNEQFF	TGTGCCAGCAGTGACTCGATCTCGGGCTCCTACAATGAGCAGTTCTTC
TRBV7-3	few	.	TRBJ2-3	CASSLSSDTQYF	TGTGCCAGCAGCTTAAGCTCAGATACGCAGTATTTT
TRBV18	.	.	TRBJ1-3	CASSPAGAYSGNTIYF	TGTGCCAGCTCACCAGCGGGGGCGTATTCTGGAAACACCATATATTTT
TRBV6-2/TRBV6-3	.	.	TRBJ2-2	CASSTIRLGDYTGELFF	TGTGCCAGCAGTACTATTCGACTAGGTGACTACACCGGGGAGCTGTTTTTT
TRBV7-9	.	.	TRBJ2-5	CASSLSSGPQETQYF	TGTGCCAGCAGCTTATCTTCAGGGCCTCAAGAGACCCAGTACTTC
TRBV5-1	once	TRBD2	TRBJ2-1	CASSFSGRDGNEQFF	TGCGCCAGCAGCTTTAGCGGGAGGGACGGGAATGAGCAGTTCTTC
TRBV5-6	.	.	TRBJ1-5	CASSLGEGGEPQHF	TGTGCCAGCAGCTTGGGCGAGGGTGGGGAGCCCCAGCATTTT
TRBV3-1/TRBV3-2	.	.	TRBJ1-1	CASSYQQVGNTEAFF	TGTGCCAGCAGCTACCAACAGGTTGGGAACACTGAAGCTTTCTTT
TRBV19	.	.	TRBJ1-1	CASSIGSGEAFF	TGTGCCAGTAGTATTGGGTCAGGTGAAGCTTTCTTT
TRBV9	.	.	TRBJ2-2	CASSVMNTGELFF	TGTGCCAGCAGCGTAATGAACACCGGGGAGCTGTTTTTT
TRBV2	few	.	TRBJ1-6	CATLRASSSPLHF	TGTGCCACACTCCGGGCTTCGAGTTCACCCCTCCACTTT
TRBV3-1/TRBV3-2	.	.	TRBJ2-7	CASSISSYEQYF	TGTGCCAGCAGCATAAGCTCCTACGAGCAGTACTTC
TRBV3-1/TRBV3-2	.	TRBD2	TRBJ2-7	CASSQGGGRAIYEQYF	TGTGCCAGCAGCCAAGGGGGCGGGAGGGCCATCTACGAGCAGTACTTC
TRBV7-2	once	.	TRBJ2-7	CASSFRGGYSYEQYF	TGTGCCAGCAGCTTTAGGGGAGGTTACTCCTACGAGCAGTACTTC
TRBV29-1	few	.	TRBJ1-2	CSVDSDGRNYGYTF	TGCAGCGTTGACTCGGACGGCAGAAACTATGGCTACACCTTC
TRBV11-3	.	.	TRBJ2-1	CASSPSGWGRGVSSYNEQFF	TGTGCCAGCAGCCCATCCGGGTGGGGCAGGGGGGTAAGCTCCTACAATGAGCAGTTCTTC
TRBV6-5	.	.	TRBJ1-1	CASSQDPKGTEAFF	TGTGCCAGCAGTCAGGACCCGAAGGGCACTGAAGCTTTCTTT
TRBV27	.	.	TRBJ2-3	CASTSRTSTDTQYF	TGTGCCAGCACCTCCCGGACGAGCACAGATACGCAGTATTTT
TRBV5-1	.	TRBD2	TRBJ2-7	CASSSSGYPGGEQYF	TGCGCCAGCAGCTCGAGTGGCTACCCGGGAGGGGAGCAGTACTTC
TRBV2	.	TRBD1	TRBJ1-1	CASSESGQVNTEAFF	TGTGCCAGCAGTGAATCAGGACAGGTGAACACTGAAGCTTTCTTT
TRBV3-1/TRBV3-2	.	.	TRBJ1-1	CASSSPGTEAFF	TGTGCCAGCAGCTCCCCGGGGACTGAAGCTTTCTTT
TRBV6-1	.	.	TRBJ1-1	CASSERHKAGTEAFF	TGTGCCAGCAGTGAACGACACAAGGCGGGCACTGAAGCTTTCTTT
TRBV5-4	few	.	TRBJ2-1	CASSFIGTRFQFF	TGTGCCAGCAGCTTTATCGGGACCCGGTTTCAGTTCTTC
TRBV12-3/TRBV12-4	.	.	TRBJ1-1	CASSTGVGAEAFF	TGTGCCAGTTCGACAGGAGTTGGGGCTGAAGCTTTCTTT